Here is one T cell receptor (beta chain) with its context. Its antigen is still unknown. Trimming cost V 0 bases and J 1 base, with 14 bases left between them. Germline-derived CDR1 and CDR2 are SGHRS and YFSETQ. The CDR3 consists of 16 residues. Unique molecular identifiers were present on the cDNA, and a universal primer site came from template switching. TCRdb re-called the 5' RACE reads with MiXCR, one entry per CDR3 protein. The repertoire has 1.5 million to 2 million distinct CDR3 sequences, roughly a third of them found once; the top ten carry about 0.25%. These data belong to a study of identical twins. Whole-study results and caveats: Zero-insertion findings could be partly confounded by invariant cells (MAIT and iNKT cells). The authors drew conclusions from cross-sectional statistical analysis rather than following the same donors.

The sequencing sample was made of cord blood. V usage is TRBV5-1 and J usage is TRBJ2-7; D perhaps matches TRBD1 (5 bases). The clonotype comes from a newborn girl in good health. For the CDR3, the DNA is TGCGCCAGCAGCTTGGGACAGCCAGGAAAGTCCTACGAGCAGTACTTC. Protein product: CASSLGQPGKSYEQYF.